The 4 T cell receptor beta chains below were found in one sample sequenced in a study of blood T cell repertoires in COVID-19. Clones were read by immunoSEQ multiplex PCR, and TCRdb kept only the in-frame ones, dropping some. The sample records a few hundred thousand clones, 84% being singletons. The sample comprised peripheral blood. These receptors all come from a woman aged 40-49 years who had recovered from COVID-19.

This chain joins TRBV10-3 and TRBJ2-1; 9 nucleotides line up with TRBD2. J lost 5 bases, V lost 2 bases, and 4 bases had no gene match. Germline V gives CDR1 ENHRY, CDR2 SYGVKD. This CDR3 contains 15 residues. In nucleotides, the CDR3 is TGTGCCATCAGTGAGGCTAGCGGGGACCACAATGAGCAGTTCTTC. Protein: CAISEASGDHNEQFF.

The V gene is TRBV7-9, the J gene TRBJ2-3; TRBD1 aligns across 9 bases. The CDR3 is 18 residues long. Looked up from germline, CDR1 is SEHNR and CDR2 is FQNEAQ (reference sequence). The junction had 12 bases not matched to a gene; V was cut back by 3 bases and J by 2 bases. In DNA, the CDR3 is TGTGCCAGCAGCTTTATCCCGGGACAGGGTCATCACACAGATACGCAGTATTTT. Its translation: CASSFIPGQGHHTDTQYF.

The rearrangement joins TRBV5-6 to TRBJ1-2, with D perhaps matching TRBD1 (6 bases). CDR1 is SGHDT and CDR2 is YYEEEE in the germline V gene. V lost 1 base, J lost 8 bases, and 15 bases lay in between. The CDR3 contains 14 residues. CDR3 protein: CASSLSGDDLGYTF. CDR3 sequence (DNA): TGTGCCAGCAGCTTGTCAGGGGATGATTTAGGCTACACCTTC.

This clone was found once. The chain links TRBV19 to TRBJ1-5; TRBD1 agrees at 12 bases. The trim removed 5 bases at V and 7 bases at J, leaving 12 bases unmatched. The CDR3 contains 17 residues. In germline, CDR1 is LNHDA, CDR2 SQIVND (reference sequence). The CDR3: CASSELSGTGGGQPQHF. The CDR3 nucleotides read TGTGCCAGTAGTGAGCTGAGCGGGACAGGGGGCGGACAGCCCCAGCATTTT.